This T cell receptor (beta chain) stems from a study of cytomegalovirus exposure and HLA in healthy donors. Between the trimmed V and J ends, which lost 5 bases and 13 bases, there was a span of 20 bases. The CDR3 totals 13 residues. The germline V gene has CDR1 SGHTA and CDR2 FQGNSA. It was with 60 Vbeta and 13 Jbeta primers that the PCR ran. Profiled with immunoSEQ multiplex PCR; TCRdb holds only in-frame clones, not every one. The table includes 150,000 or so clones, 80% to 90% detected once. This sequence originates from a man aged 18-30 years in good health and CMV-seropositive. The sample comprised PBMCs. The V gene is TRBV7-2, the J gene TRBJ2-5, with a possible D match to TRBD2 (6 bases). DNA for the CDR3: TGTGCCAGCAGCGGGGGGAGTATCCCGATGGCGTACTTC. Translating it yields CASSGGSIPMAYF.